Sequencing of this T cell receptor (beta chain) was carried out in a study of STAT3 mutations in large granular lymphocyte leukemia. This clone was counted once. Its target is unknown. Trimming cost V 0 bases and J 2 bases, with 11 bases left between them. The CDR3 is made up of 16 amino acids. Germline values: CDR1 LNHDA, CDR2 SQIVND (reference sequence). Study-level points and caveats: Clonal expansion was inferred from samples taken at other timepoints. Every T-LGLL patient had at least one immunodominant TCRbeta clonotype. In several patients, dominant TCR clone burden exceeded STAT3 mutant burden.

The table came from immunoSEQ multiplex PCR; TCRdb's copy has only in-frame clones and leaves some out. Among several thousand clones listed, under 95% were seen once. The specimen was peripheral blood mononuclear cells. This chain joins TRBV19 and TRBJ1-5; D gene uncertain. The sequence was obtained from a man aged 55 to 70 with T-cell large granular lymphocyte leukemia. Some clones in this sample may be carry-over from other donors' samples. The CDR3 reads CASSIDRGQGNQPQHF. The CDR3 coding sequence is TGTGCCAGTAGTATAGATCGCGGTCAGGGCAATCAGCCCCAGCATTTT.